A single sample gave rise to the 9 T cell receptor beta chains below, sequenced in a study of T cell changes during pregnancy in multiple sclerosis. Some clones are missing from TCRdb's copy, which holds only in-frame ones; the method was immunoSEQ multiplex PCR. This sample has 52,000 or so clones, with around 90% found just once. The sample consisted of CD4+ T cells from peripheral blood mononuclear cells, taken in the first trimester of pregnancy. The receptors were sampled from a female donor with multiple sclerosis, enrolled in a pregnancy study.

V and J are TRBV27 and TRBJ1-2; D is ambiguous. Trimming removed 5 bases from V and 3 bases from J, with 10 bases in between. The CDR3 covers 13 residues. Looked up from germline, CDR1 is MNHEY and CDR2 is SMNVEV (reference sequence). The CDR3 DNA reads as TGTGCCAGCAGTCCTTACATATACTATGGCTACACCTTC. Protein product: CASSPYIYYGYTF.

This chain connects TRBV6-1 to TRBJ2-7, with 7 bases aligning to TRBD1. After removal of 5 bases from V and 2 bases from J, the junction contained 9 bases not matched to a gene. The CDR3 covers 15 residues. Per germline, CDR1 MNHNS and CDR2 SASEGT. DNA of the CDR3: TGTGCCAGCAGTCCGCCGGGACAGTGGACCTACGAGCAGTACTTC. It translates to CASSPPGQWTYEQYF.

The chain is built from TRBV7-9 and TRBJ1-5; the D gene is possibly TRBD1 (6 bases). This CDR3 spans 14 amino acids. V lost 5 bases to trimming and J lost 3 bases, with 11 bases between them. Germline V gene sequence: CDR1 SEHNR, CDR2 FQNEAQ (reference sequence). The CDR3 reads CASSMTGNNQPQHF. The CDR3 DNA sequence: TGTGCCAGCAGCATGACAGGCAACAATCAGCCCCAGCATTTT. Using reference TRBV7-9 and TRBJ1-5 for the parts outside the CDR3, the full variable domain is DTGVSQNPRHKITKRGQNVTFRCDPISEHNRLYWYRQTLGQGPEFLTYFQNEAQLEKSRLLSDRFSAERPKGSFSTLEIQRTEQGDSAMYLCASSMTGNNQPQHFGDGTRLSIL.

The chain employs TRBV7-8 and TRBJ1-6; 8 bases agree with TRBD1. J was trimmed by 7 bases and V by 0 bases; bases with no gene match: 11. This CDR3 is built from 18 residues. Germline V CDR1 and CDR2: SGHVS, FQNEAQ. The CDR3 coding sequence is TGTGCCAGCAGCTTAGCGATCGGCAGGGGGCTGGAGAATTCACCCCTCCACTTT. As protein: CASSLAIGRGLENSPLHF.

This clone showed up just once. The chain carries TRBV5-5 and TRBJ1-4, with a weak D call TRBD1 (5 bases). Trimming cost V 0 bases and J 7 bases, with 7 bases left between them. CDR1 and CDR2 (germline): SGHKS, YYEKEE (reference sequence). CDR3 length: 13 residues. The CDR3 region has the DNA TGTGCCAGCAGCTTGGCAGGGCGTGAAAAACTGTTTTTT. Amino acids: CASSLAGREKLFF.

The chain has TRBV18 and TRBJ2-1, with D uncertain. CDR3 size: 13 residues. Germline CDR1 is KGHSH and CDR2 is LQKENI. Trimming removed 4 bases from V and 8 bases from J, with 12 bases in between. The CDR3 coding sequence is TGTGCCAGCTCACATTCCAGGTCGGATGAGCAGTTCTTC. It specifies CASSHSRSDEQFF.

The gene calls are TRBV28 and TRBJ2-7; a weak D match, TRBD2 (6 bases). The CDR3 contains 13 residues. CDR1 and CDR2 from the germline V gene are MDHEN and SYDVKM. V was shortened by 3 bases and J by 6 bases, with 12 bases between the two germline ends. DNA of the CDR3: TGTGCCAGCAGTTTGCGGGGCCCACGCGAGCAGTACTTC. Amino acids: CASSLRGPREQYF.

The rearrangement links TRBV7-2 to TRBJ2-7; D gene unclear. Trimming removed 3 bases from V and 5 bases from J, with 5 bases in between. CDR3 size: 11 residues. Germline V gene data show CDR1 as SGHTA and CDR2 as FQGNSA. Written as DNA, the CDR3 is TGTGCCAGCAGCTTTAGTGACGAGCAGTACTTC. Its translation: CASSFSDEQYF. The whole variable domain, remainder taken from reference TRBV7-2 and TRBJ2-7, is GAGVSQSPSNKVTEKGKDVELRCDPISGHTALYWYRQSLGQGLEFLIYFQGNSAPDKSGLPSDRFSAERTGGSVSTLTIQRTQQEDSAVYLCASSFSDEQYFGPGTRLTVT.

CDR3 sequence (DNA): TGTGCCAGCACTCTAAACGAGCAGTACTTC. Encoded protein: CASTLNEQYF. This chain connects TRBV2 to TRBJ2-7; no firm D call. With 7 bases removed from V and 5 bases from J, the gap between germline ends came to 6 bases. Germline assignment: CDR1 SNHLY and CDR2 FYNNEI. The CDR3 length is 10 residues.